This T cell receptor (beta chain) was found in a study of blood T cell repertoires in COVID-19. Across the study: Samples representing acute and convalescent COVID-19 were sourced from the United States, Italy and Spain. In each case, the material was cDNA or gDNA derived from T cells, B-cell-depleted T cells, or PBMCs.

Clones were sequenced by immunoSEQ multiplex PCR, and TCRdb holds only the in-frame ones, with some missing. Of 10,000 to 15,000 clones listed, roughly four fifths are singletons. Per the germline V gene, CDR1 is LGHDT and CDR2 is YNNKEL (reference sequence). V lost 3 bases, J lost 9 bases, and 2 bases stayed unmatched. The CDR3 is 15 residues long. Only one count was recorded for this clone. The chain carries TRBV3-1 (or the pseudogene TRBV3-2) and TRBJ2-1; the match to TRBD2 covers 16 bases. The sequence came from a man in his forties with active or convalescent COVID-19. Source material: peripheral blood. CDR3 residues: CASSQGLAGGSEQFF. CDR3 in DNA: TGTGCCAGCAGCCAGGGACTAGCGGGGGGGAGTGAGCAGTTCTTC.